This entry lists 25 T cell receptor beta chains sequenced from one sample in a study of shared clonotypes between healthy human individuals. The repertoire was sequenced with immunoSEQ multiplex PCR; TCRdb's copy has only in-frame clones and lacks some. The data show some 2,500,000 clones, over 85% seen once. Specimen: naive CD4+ T cells from PBMCs. Subset defined: CD45RA+ positively selected. Receptor source: a man aged 18 to 30 in good health. Some clones in this sample may be carry-over from other donors' samples.

The chain links TRBV4-1 to TRBJ1-2, with D uncertain. V lost 2 bases and J 6 bases, leaving 13 bases between the germline ends. Germline V gene sequence: CDR1 MGHRA, CDR2 YSYEKL. The length of the CDR3 is 14 residues. The DNA of the CDR3 is TGCGCCAGCAGCCAACAGGTATCCAGAAATGGCTACACCTTC. Translated: CASSQQVSRNGYTF.

The chain links TRBV5-6 to TRBJ2-7; 9 bases map to TRBD2. V shed 4 bases, J shed 2 bases, and the junction held 10 bases outside the gene matches. From germline, CDR1 is SGHDT and CDR2 YYEEEE. This CDR3 comprises 16 residues. The CDR3, as DNA: TGTGCCAGCAGCCAAAAAAATAGCGGGAGAACCTACGAGCAGTACTTC. This sequence encodes CASSQKNSGRTYEQYF.

The chain combines TRBV19 with TRBJ1-2; unclear D gene. CDR3 size: 13 residues. CDR1 is LNHDA, CDR2 SQIVND, per germline (reference sequence). Trimming took 3 bases from V and 2 from J, leaving 7 bases between them. The CDR3 is CASSITVNYGYTF. The CDR3 DNA is TGTGCCAGTAGTATCACGGTGAACTATGGCTACACCTTC. The whole variable domain, remainder taken from reference TRBV19 and TRBJ1-2, is DGGITQSPKYLFRKEGQNVTLSCEQNLNHDAMYWYRQDPGQGLRLIYYSQIVNDFQKGDIAEGYSVSREKKESFPLTVTSAQKNPTAFYLCASSITVNYGYTFGSGTRLTVV.

For this clone: Other nucleotide sequences from this sample produce the same CDR3. The rearrangement joins TRBV5-1 to TRBJ2-5, with a possible D match to TRBD1 (5 bases). V lost 0 bases and J lost 1, with 7 bases in between. The CDR3 runs to 14 residues. CDR1 SGHRS and CDR2 YFSETQ come from the germline V gene. The CDR3 nucleotides read TGCGCCAGCAGCTTGGAGGGGTCCCAAGAGACCCAGTACTTC. It codes for CASSLEGSQETQYF.

The rearrangement uses TRBV19 and TRBJ2-1; D might be TRBD2 (7 bases). Germline V gives CDR1 LNHDA, CDR2 SQIVND (reference sequence). Trimming stripped 6 bases from V and 7 bases from J, with 19 bases between. This CDR3 region has 15 residues. The CDR3 nucleotides read TGTGCCAGTAGACCCACAGGGAGGGGTGGTAATGAGCAGTTCTTC. It encodes CASRPTGRGGNEQFF.

This chain uses TRBV11-3 with TRBJ2-3, with TRBD1 identical over 8 bases. This CDR3 comprises 14 residues. J lost 4 bases, V lost 1 base, and 1 base had no gene match. The germline V gene encodes CDR1 SGHNT and CDR2 YENEEA. The CDR3 spells CASSLGTGPDTQYF. The CDR3 bases are TGTGCCAGCAGCTTAGGGACAGGGCCAGATACGCAGTATTTT.

The rearrangement uses TRBV4-2 and TRBJ1-2, with D tentatively TRBD1 (5 bases). Germline V CDR1 and CDR2: LGHNA, YNFKEQ. CDR3 length: 17 amino acids. Trimming removed 0 bases at V and 4 bases at J, with 18 bases between. CDR3 nucleotides: TGTGCCAGCAGCCAAGATAGCCGGGCCTCTCAGGGCTATGGCTACACCTTC. This translates into CASSQDSRASQGYGYTF.

The chain has TRBV5-6 and TRBJ2-5; D possibly matches TRBD1 or TRBD2 (5 bases each). Germline V CDR1 and CDR2: SGHDT, YYEEEE. V was pared by 0 bases and J by 7 bases, with 13 bases between. The CDR3 length is 14 residues. CDR3: CASSLALAGRTQYF. The CDR3 DNA reads TGTGCCAGCAGCTTGGCTTTGGCAGGGAGGACCCAGTACTTC.

The chain couples TRBV21-1 to TRBJ1-5; the table's D call of TRBD1 was not tested on the DNA. TRBV21-1 is a pseudogene segment. CDR3 length equals 13 residues. The chain's CDR3 is CASSAYRHLPQHF. CDR3 nucleotides: TGTGCCAGCAGCGCATACCGACATTTGCCCCAGCATTTT.

The J gene is TRBJ1-1, the V gene TRBV28, with unresolved D. The CDR3 covers 12 residues. The germline gives CDR1 MDHEN, CDR2 SYDVKM. The CDR3, as DNA: TGTGCTTCAGGCGTCATGAACACTGAAGCTTTCTTT. It yields the protein CASGVMNTEAFF. The full variable domain, completed using reference TRBV28 and TRBJ1-1, is DVKVTQSSRYLVKRTGEKVFLECVQDMDHENMFWYRQDPGLGLRLIYFSYDVKMKEKGDIPEGYSVSREKKERFSLILESASTNQTSMYLCASGVMNTEAFFGQGTRLTVV.

The CDR3 reads CASSTFTRATGGLGAQYF. The CDR3 DNA follows: TGTGCCAGTAGTACCTTCACGCGGGCTACAGGGGGCCTGGGGGCCCAGTACTTC. The chain is built from TRBV19 and TRBJ2-5, with 9 bases that match TRBD1. Germline loops: CDR1 LNHDA, CDR2 SQIVND (reference sequence). J gave up 9 bases and V 4 bases, and 21 bases lay outside the gene matches. The CDR3 runs to 18 residues.

The rearrangement links TRBV14 to TRBJ2-2; 9 positions match TRBD1. Germline V gene data show CDR1 as SGHDN and CDR2 as FVKESK. This CDR3 spans 15 amino acids. The V and J ends lost 8 bases and 5 bases, in that order; junction bases with no gene match: 9. The CDR3 region has the DNA TGTGCCAGCTCGGGACAGGGCGTTGGGACCGGGGAGCTGTTTTTT. Protein product: CASSGQGVGTGELFF.

As to this clone: The sample carries other DNA sequences with the same CDR3. V gene TRBV28 combines with J gene TRBJ2-7, with D hard to call. Germline lookup yields CDR1 MDHEN and CDR2 SYDVKM. Trimming removed 6 bases from V and 4 bases from J, with 4 bases in between. The CDR3 extends over 10 amino acids. Here the CDR3 reads CASSRYEQYF. The CDR3 bases are TGTGCCAGCAGCCGTTACGAGCAGTACTTC.

The rearrangement joins TRBV6-5 to TRBJ2-3; tentative D call: TRBD1 (6 bases). Germline CDR1 and CDR2: MNHEY and SVGAGI. This CDR3 has 16 residues. V was shortened by 1 base and J by 0 bases, with 11 bases between the two germline ends. The CDR3 loop reads CASSYFRGFSTDTQYF. DNA for the CDR3: TGTGCCAGCAGTTACTTCAGGGGTTTTAGCACAGATACGCAGTATTTT.

The rearrangement uses TRBV28 and TRBJ1-2; D is ambiguous. The CDR3 length is 15 residues. Germline-derived CDR1 and CDR2 are MDHEN and SYDVKM. V lost 5 bases, J lost 4 bases, and 17 bases lay in between. The CDR3 DNA reads TGTGCCAGCAGTGTACCCGGACGGCTCTCCTATGGCTACACCTTC. This translates into CASSVPGRLSYGYTF.

On this clone: Different DNA sequences within this sample yield the same CDR3. CDR3 DNA: TGTGCCAGCAGCTTGGGGACTAGCGGACTCACAGATACGCAGTATTTT. It codes for CASSLGTSGLTDTQYF. This sequence joins TRBV5-8 and TRBJ2-3, with TRBD2 matching 10 bases. This CDR3 has 16 amino acids. CDR1 and CDR2 (germline): SGHTS, YDEGEE. V gave up 0 bases and J gave up 2 bases; unmatched junction bases: 3.

The rearrangement joins TRBV2 to TRBJ2-3; no firm D call. The CDR3 runs 14 residues. CDR1 is SNHLY, CDR2 FYNNEI, per germline. Trimming cost V 3 bases and J 4 bases, with 11 bases left between them. Here the CDR3 DNA reads TGTGCCAGCAGTGACCGGCCAGCCCCAGATACGCAGTATTTT. It is translated as CASSDRPAPDTQYF. Full variable domain (missing parts from reference TRBV2 and TRBJ2-3): EPEVTQTPSHQVTQMGQEVILRCVPISNHLYFYWYRQILGQKVEFLVSFYNNEISEKSEIFDDQFSVERPDGSNFTLKIRSTKLEDSAMYFCASSDRPAPDTQYFGPGTRLTVL.

The chain combines TRBV4-1 with TRBJ2-2; D may be TRBD1 or TRBD2 (6 bases each). Germline V lookup: CDR1 MGHRA, CDR2 YSYEKL. This CDR3 comprises 13 residues. V was trimmed by 4 bases and J by 4 bases, leaving 7 bases between them. The CDR3 region has the DNA TGCGCCAGCAGCCGGGGGGCCACCGGGGAGCTGTTTTTT. Its protein product is CASSRGATGELFF.

The chain uses TRBV5-1 and TRBJ2-7; 13 bases fit TRBD2. Germline assignment: CDR1 SGHRS and CDR2 YFSETQ. J lost 6 bases, V lost 0 bases, and 9 bases had no gene match. The CDR3 is made up of 17 amino acids. The CDR3 DNA follows: TGCGCCAGCAGCTTGGGACTAGCGGGAGGACAGCAGCGCGAGCAGTACTTC. This codes for CASSLGLAGGQQREQYF.

The CDR3 protein is CASSSEGDEQFF. CDR3 in DNA: TGTGCCAGCAGTTCCGAAGGAGATGAGCAGTTCTTC. The J gene is TRBJ2-1, the V gene TRBV27; D is ambiguous. Germline V CDR1 and CDR2: MNHEY, SMNVEV (reference sequence). Deletions cut 4 bases from V and 8 bases from J, with 9 bases between. This CDR3 is built from 12 residues.

V usage is TRBV29-1 and J usage is TRBJ2-3; 13 bases fit TRBD2. With 6 bases clipped from V and 4 bases from J, the junction kept 7 bases outside the gene matches. This CDR3 has 15 residues. Germline V lookup: CDR1 SQVTM, CDR2 ANQGSEA. The CDR3 loop is CSVDTSGRGPDTQYF. CDR3 nucleotide sequence: TGCAGCGTAGATACTAGCGGGAGGGGACCAGATACGCAGTATTTT.

CDR3 residues: CAISESVVSQETQYF. The CDR3 nucleotides are TGTGCCATCAGTGAGTCAGTAGTGTCCCAAGAGACCCAGTACTTC. The gene calls are TRBV10-3 and TRBJ2-5; D ambiguous. From germline, CDR1 is ENHRY and CDR2 SYGVKD. The CDR3 loop spans 15 amino acids. V was clipped by 0 bases and J by 1 base, with 9 bases between them.

J is TRBJ2-1 and V is TRBV9; TRBD2 aligns across 7 bases. The CDR3 has 15 residues. V shed 4 bases and J 4 bases; nucleotides not matched to a gene: 8. Looked up from germline, CDR1 is SGDLS and CDR2 is YYNGEE. The DNA of the CDR3 is TGTGCCAGCAGCAGTGAGGGACTACAGTACAATGAGCAGTTCTTC. Translation gives CASSSEGLQYNEQFF.

The CDR3 spells CARKSGDTDTQYF. The CDR3 nucleotides read TGTGCCAGGAAGTCGGGGGACACAGATACGCAGTATTTT. This rearrangement joins TRBV19 to TRBJ2-3; D is possibly TRBD2 (6 bases). CDR3 length: 13 amino acids. Germline V gene sequence: CDR1 LNHDA, CDR2 SQIVND (reference sequence). V dropped 9 bases and J dropped 2 bases, with 12 bases sitting between them. The full variable domain, rest sourced from reference TRBV19 and TRBJ2-3, is DGGITQSPKYLFRKEGQNVTLSCEQNLNHDAMYWYRQDPGQGLRLIYYSQIVNDFQKGDIAEGYSVSREKKESFPLTVTSAQKNPTAFYLCARKSGDTDTQYFGPGTRLTVL.

Here the CDR3 DNA reads TGCGCCAGCAGCCAAGGGGGAGCGTCCTACGAGCAGTACTTC. Its protein product is CASSQGGASYEQYF. The rearrangement uses TRBV4-1 and TRBJ2-7; perhaps TRBD2 as D (5 bases). The germline gives CDR1 MGHRA, CDR2 YSYEKL. This CDR3 is 14 amino acids long. Trimming cost V 1 base and J 1 base, with 8 bases left between them.